One T cell receptor (beta chain) is described in this entry. Produced via immunoSEQ multiplex PCR; TCRdb's table is partial and in-frame only. The sample lists about 240,000 clones; around nine tenths were seen once. This specimen comes from a study of blood T cell repertoires in COVID-19. V lost 5 bases, J lost 4 bases, and 11 bases lay in between. The germline V gene has CDR1 MNHNY and CDR2 SVGAGI (reference sequence). This CDR3 is built from 13 residues. Enrollees, about 18 to 89 years old, lived in approximately 24 US areas. Participants' reported clinical history set cohort assignment. Each recovered donor of Cohort 3 presented with two negative PCRs, clearance, or symptom resolution.

This TCR came from a woman aged 25-40 years who had recovered from COVID-19. Sequenced input: PBMCs or T cells enriched from blood (not recorded which). The chain is built from TRBV6-6 and TRBJ1-2; D not resolved. DNA for the CDR3: TGTGCCAGCAGTACCGGGGAAATCTATGGCTACACCTTC. It specifies CASSTGEIYGYTF.